These 21 T cell receptor beta chains were sequenced from one sample in a study of T-cell memory formation after mild COVID-19. TCRdb redid the calling of the 5' RACE reads with MiXCR, one entry per CDR3 protein. The table shows a few hundred thousand distinct CDR3 sequences, with roughly 20% occurring only once. The material sequenced was PBMCs or a T cell subset sorted from them (not recorded which). The receptors derive from an adult woman who had mild COVID-19 (a few samples of this study predate the infection). Cell type and time point are not known.

The V and J genes are TRBV27 and TRBJ2-2; 8 bases agree with TRBD1. Germline loops: CDR1 MNHEY, CDR2 SMNVEV (reference sequence). The CDR3 totals 15 residues. J lost 8 bases, V lost 5 bases, and 10 bases had no gene match. This chain's CDR3 is CASSHRVRGRGELFF. The CDR3 region has the DNA TGTGCCAGCAGTCACCGGGTCAGGGGGCGAGGGGAGCTGTTTTTT.

The chain has TRBV27 and TRBJ2-2; 9 bases are shared with TRBD2. The CDR3 length is 15 residues. V gave up 5 bases and J gave up 8 bases; unmatched junction bases: 9. CDR1 and CDR2 from the germline V gene are MNHEY and SMNVEV (reference sequence). CDR3 loop: CASSRREGLGGELFF. For the CDR3, the DNA is TGTGCCAGCAGTCGGCGGGAGGGCCTAGGTGGGGAGCTGTTTTTT.

This clonotype was observed a handful of times. The chain couples TRBV5-1 to TRBJ1-3; 7 bases are shared with TRBD1. Germline V gene sequence: CDR1 SGHRS, CDR2 YFSETQ. Germline trimming cut 0 bases from V and 4 bases from J; bases unmatched to any gene: 7. The CDR3 sequence is 16 residues long. In DNA form, the CDR3 reads TGCGCCAGCAGCTTGGAGGGACAGTCGAGAGGAAACACCATATATTTT. Its protein product is CASSLEGQSRGNTIYF.

This clonotype has only a few counts. The gene calls are TRBV7-2 and TRBJ1-2; D remains ambiguous. Per the germline V gene, CDR1 is SGHTA and CDR2 is FQGNSA. CDR3 length: 12 amino acids. The germline V and J ends were trimmed by 3 bases and 0 bases, with 2 bases remaining between them. The CDR3 DNA follows: TGTGCCAGCAGCTTCTCTAACTATGGCTACACCTTC. Amino acid sequence: CASSFSNYGYTF.

This chain joins TRBV7-9 and TRBJ2-5, with 8 nucleotides matching TRBD1. The CDR3 loop spans 14 amino acids. V dropped 4 bases and J dropped 1; count of bases not matched to a gene: 2. Germline V gene data show CDR1 as SEHNR and CDR2 as FQNEAQ (reference sequence). The DNA of the CDR3 is TGTGCCAGCAGCTCCAGGGGGCTCCAAGAGACCCAGTACTTC. It yields the protein CASSSRGLQETQYF.

The chain combines TRBV7-2 with TRBJ2-5, with unresolved D. The V gene lost 0 bases and the J gene lost 2 bases, with 10 bases spanning the gap. CDR3 length equals 15 residues. Germline CDR1 is SGHTA and CDR2 is FQGNSA. CDR3 sequence reads: CASSLALSLQETQYF. The DNA of the CDR3 is TGTGCCAGCAGCTTAGCGCTGAGCCTTCAAGAGACCCAGTACTTC.

This chain connects TRBV7-2 to TRBJ2-2, with D unresolved. This CDR3 contains 14 residues. Looked up from germline, CDR1 is SGHTA and CDR2 is FQGNSA. V was cut by 4 bases and J by 1 base, with 7 bases left in between. CDR3 residues: CASSSIRNTGELFF. The CDR3 bases are TGTGCCAGCAGCTCGATTCGGAACACCGGGGAGCTGTTTTTT.

This clonotype has just a few counts. CDR3 coding DNA: TGTGCCAGCAGCCCAAACAGGGGTTCTAACGAGCAGTACTTC. Translated, it gives CASSPNRGSNEQYF. J is TRBJ2-7 and V is TRBV7-2; TRBD1 agrees at 7 bases. Germline lookup yields CDR1 SGHTA and CDR2 FQGNSA. The CDR3 runs to 14 residues. V shed 5 bases and J 5 bases; nucleotides not matched to a gene: 9. The full variable domain, with the rest looked up from reference TRBV7-2 and TRBJ2-7, is GAGVSQSPSNKVTEKGKDVELRCDPISGHTALYWYRQSLGQGLEFLIYFQGNSAPDKSGLPSDRFSAERTGGSVSTLTIQRTQQEDSAVYLCASSPNRGSNEQYFGPGTRLTVT.

The J gene is TRBJ1-1, the V gene TRBV19, with D possibly TRBD1 on 5 matching bases. The germline CDR1 and CDR2 sequences are LNHDA and SQIVND (reference sequence). This CDR3 region has 13 residues. V was shortened by 7 bases and J by 1 base, with 10 bases between the two germline ends. The chain's CDR3 is CASTSTANTEAFF. Written as DNA, the CDR3 is TGTGCCAGTACGTCGACAGCGAACACTGAAGCTTTCTTT.

This clonotype was detected a few times. The J gene is TRBJ2-3, the V gene TRBV7-2; 12 nucleotides match TRBD2. This CDR3 has 16 residues. J gave up 1 base and V 4 bases, and 3 bases lay outside the gene matches. Germline CDR1 is SGHTA and CDR2 is FQGNSA. The CDR3 here is CASSSRTSGGTDTQYF. The CDR3 region has the DNA TGTGCCAGCAGCTCCCGGACTAGCGGGGGCACAGATACGCAGTATTTT.

Remarks on this clonotype: One end of the junction fails to match germline, which may point to a read error. The J gene is TRBJ2-1, the V gene TRBV29-1; 7 bases match TRBD2. The CDR3 consists of 17 residues. The germline CDR1 and CDR2 sequences are SQVTM and ANQGSEA. As DNA, the CDR3 is TGCACCGTTAGAAGACCATGGGAGGGGCATTCCTACAATGAGCAGTTCTTC. This encodes CTVRRPWEGHSYNEQFF.

This clonotype has only a few counts. This chain joins TRBV2 and TRBJ2-3; either TRBD1 or TRBD2 may fit D (5 bases each). V lost 6 bases and J lost 1, with 20 bases in between. CDR1 and CDR2 from the germline V gene are SNHLY and FYNNEI. The CDR3 length is 17 residues. CDR3 residues: CASRGPRRQGGTDTQYF. CDR3 in DNA: TGTGCCAGCAGGGGACCACGGCGGCAGGGAGGCACAGATACGCAGTATTTT.

This chain joins TRBV29-1 and TRBJ2-3; 14 bases line up with TRBD2. Germline-derived CDR1 and CDR2 are SQVTM and ANQGSEA. The V and J ends lost 6 bases and 2 bases, in that order; junction bases with no gene match: 7. The CDR3 is made up of 16 amino acids. CDR3 DNA sequence: TGCAGCGTAAGAACGGGACTAGCGGGGGTCACAGATACGCAGTATTTT. This encodes CSVRTGLAGVTDTQYF.

V usage is TRBV15 and J usage is TRBJ2-7; the D is unclear. The CDR3 consists of 13 residues. V dropped 0 bases and J dropped 7 bases, with 10 bases sitting between them. CDR1 is LNHNV, CDR2 YYDKDF, per germline (reference sequence). As DNA, the CDR3 is TGTGCCACCAGCAGAGAACGGCCCTCTGAGCAGTACTTC. Encoded protein: CATSRERPSEQYF.

This clonotype has a count of ten or more. The J gene is TRBJ2-1, the V gene TRBV7-9, with TRBD1 as a possible D gene (5 bases). The CDR3 totals 14 residues. Germline assignment: CDR1 SEHNR and CDR2 FQNEAQ (reference sequence). Trimming left V 8 bases short and J 2 bases short, with 13 bases between. The CDR3 nucleotides read TGTGCCAGCGGCAGGGATGAGACCTACAATGAGCAGTTCTTC. It yields the protein CASGRDETYNEQFF.

The chain links TRBV3-1 to TRBJ2-3; 8 positions agree with TRBD2. The CDR3 consists of 15 residues. V lost 4 bases, J lost 3 bases, and 6 bases stayed unmatched. CDR1 and CDR2 (germline): LGHDT, YNNKEL (reference sequence). The CDR3 loop is CASSRDPGGTDTQYF. The CDR3 DNA sequence: TGTGCCAGCAGCCGCGACCCGGGAGGGACAGATACGCAGTATTTT.

This clonotype has a handful of counts. The chain has TRBV7-2 and TRBJ1-2; TRBD1 agrees at 7 bases. CDR3 length: 17 residues. V dropped 5 bases and J dropped 4; count of bases not matched to a gene: 16. Per germline, CDR1 SGHTA and CDR2 FQGNSA. The CDR3 reads CASSPRRQGGNGYGYTF. The CDR3 DNA is TGTGCCAGCAGCCCTAGGCGACAGGGAGGTAATGGCTATGGCTACACCTTC.

The V and J genes are TRBV24-1 and TRBJ2-5; 7 bases agree with TRBD2. The V segment lost 3 bases and the J segment 5 bases; nucleotides outside the gene matches: 11. Looked up from germline, CDR1 is KGHDR and CDR2 is SFDVKD. The CDR3 runs 16 residues. The CDR3 sequence: CATSDPMASGGETQYF. CDR3 sequence (DNA): TGTGCCACCAGTGATCCCATGGCTAGCGGCGGTGAGACCCAGTACTTC.

This clonotype was observed at least ten times. The chain is built from TRBV5-1 and TRBJ2-7; the D gene is possibly TRBD2 (5 bases). Germline loops: CDR1 SGHRS, CDR2 YFSETQ. This CDR3 region has 13 residues. V lost 4 bases, J lost 7 bases, and 15 bases lay in between. Here the CDR3 reads CASSRTVRQEQYF. CDR3 sequence (DNA): TGCGCCAGCAGCCGGACTGTGCGTCAGGAGCAGTACTTC.

This clonotype occurred a few times. The rearrangement uses TRBV4-1 and TRBJ2-1; D perhaps matches TRBD2 (6 bases). V was trimmed by 4 bases and J by 5 bases, leaving 15 bases between them. CDR3 length: 15 amino acids. CDR1 is MGHRA and CDR2 is YSYEKL in the germline V gene. In nucleotides, the CDR3 is TGCGCCAGCAGCCCCCCGGGACTCAAGGACAATGAGCAGTTCTTC. Amino acids: CASSPPGLKDNEQFF.

The chain links TRBV7-6 to TRBJ1-3; maybe TRBD1 (5 bases). The CDR3 has 14 residues. Germline V CDR1 and CDR2: SGHVS, FNYEAQ. V was trimmed by 2 bases and J by 7 bases, leaving 12 bases between them. CDR3 DNA: TGTGCCAGCAGCTTACAATCCGGGGGGAACACCATATATTTT. This encodes CASSLQSGGNTIYF.